The subject of this entry is one T cell receptor beta chain. These data are taken from a study of blood T cell repertoires in COVID-19. Study summary: T cells, B-cell-depleted T cells, or PBMCs provided the cDNA or gDNA that served as material.

Only in-frame clones appear in the TCRdb table, and some are missing; sequencing was by immunoSEQ multiplex PCR. The sample holds 250,000 or so clones, 89% seen once. Germline loops: CDR1 LGHDT, CDR2 YNNKEL (reference sequence). The CDR3 length is 14 residues. The V end was cut by 2 bases, the J end by 12 bases, with 19 bases between. This chain joins TRBV3-1 (or the pseudogene TRBV3-2) and TRBJ2-5, with D possibly matching TRBD2 (6 bases). The receptor's source is a middle-aged woman who had recovered from COVID-19. Sequencing was performed on peripheral blood. The CDR3 reads CASSQFGGPHYEYF. The DNA for the CDR3 is TGTGCCAGCAGCCAATTCGGGGGACCGCACTACGAGTACTTC.